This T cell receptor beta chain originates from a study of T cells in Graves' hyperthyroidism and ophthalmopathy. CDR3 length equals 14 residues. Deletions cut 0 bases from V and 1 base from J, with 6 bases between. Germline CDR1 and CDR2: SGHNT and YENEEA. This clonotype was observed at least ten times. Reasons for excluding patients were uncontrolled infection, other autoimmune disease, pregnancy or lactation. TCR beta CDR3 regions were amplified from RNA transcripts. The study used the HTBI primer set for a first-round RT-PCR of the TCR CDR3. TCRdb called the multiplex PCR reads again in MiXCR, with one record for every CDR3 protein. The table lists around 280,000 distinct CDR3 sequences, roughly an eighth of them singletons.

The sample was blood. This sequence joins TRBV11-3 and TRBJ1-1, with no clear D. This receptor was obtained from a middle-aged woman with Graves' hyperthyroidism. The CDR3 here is CASSLDSSNTEAFF. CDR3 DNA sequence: TGTGCCAGCAGCTTAGACAGCTCGAACACTGAAGCTTTCTTT.